The present T cell receptor beta chain was sequenced within a study of beta chain features in type 1 diabetes. This clone was seen a few times. The antigen is unknown. Populations obtained by sorting all exceeded 95% purity. Germline V gene sequence: CDR1 KGHSH, CDR2 LQKENI. V dropped 0 bases and J dropped 2 bases, with 3 bases sitting between them. The CDR3 has 13 residues. TCRB transcripts that were expressed got sequenced, as all of the isolated RNA had been reverse transcribed. Profiled with immunoSEQ multiplex PCR; TCRdb holds only in-frame clones, not every one. The table includes 350,000 to 450,000 clones, around 13% detected once. The study's findings and limits: A potential PCR bias toward shorter templates would be equal in patient and control samples.

Sequenced: naive CD4+ T cells from blood. The chain links TRBV18 to TRBJ2-3, with D unresolved. The origin of this receptor is a man younger than 45 in good health. This CDR3 reads CASSPPTTDTQYF. The CDR3 bases are TGTGCCAGCTCACCACCGACCACAGATACGCAGTATTTT.